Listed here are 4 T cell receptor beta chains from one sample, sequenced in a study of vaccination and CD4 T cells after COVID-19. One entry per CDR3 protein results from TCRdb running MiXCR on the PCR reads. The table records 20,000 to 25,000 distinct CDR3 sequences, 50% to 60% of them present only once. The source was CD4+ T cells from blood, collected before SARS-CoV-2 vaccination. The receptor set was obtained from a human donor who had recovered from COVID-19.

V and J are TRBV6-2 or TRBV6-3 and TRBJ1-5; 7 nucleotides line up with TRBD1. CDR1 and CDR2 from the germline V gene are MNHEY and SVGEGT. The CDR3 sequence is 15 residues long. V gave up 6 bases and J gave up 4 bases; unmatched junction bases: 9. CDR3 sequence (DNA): TGTGCCAGCAGGCATCGACTGACAGGGAATCAGCCCCAGCATTTT. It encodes CASRHRLTGNQPQHF.

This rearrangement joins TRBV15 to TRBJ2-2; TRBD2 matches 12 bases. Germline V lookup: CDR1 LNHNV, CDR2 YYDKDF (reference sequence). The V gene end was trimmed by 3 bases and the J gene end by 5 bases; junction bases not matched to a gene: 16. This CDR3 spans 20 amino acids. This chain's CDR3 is CATSSDLWASGRASTGELFF. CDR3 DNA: TGTGCCACCAGCAGCGACTTATGGGCTAGCGGGAGGGCCTCTACCGGGGAGCTGTTTTTT.

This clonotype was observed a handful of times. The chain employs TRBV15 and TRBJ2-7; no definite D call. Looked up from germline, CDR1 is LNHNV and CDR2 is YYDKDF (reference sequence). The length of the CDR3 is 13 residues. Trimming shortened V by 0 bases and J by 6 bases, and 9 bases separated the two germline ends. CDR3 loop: CATSRDIVREQYF. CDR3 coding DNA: TGTGCCACCAGCAGAGACATTGTACGCGAGCAGTACTTC.

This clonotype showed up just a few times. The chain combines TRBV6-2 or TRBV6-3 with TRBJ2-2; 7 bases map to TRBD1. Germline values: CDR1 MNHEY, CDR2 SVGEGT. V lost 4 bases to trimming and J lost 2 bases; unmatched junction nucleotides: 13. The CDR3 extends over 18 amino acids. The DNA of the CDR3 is TGTGCCAGCAGTTTCGACACTTCAGGGGGAAGAAACACCGGGGAGCTGTTTTTT. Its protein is CASSFDTSGGRNTGELFF.